Listed below are T cell receptor beta chains from one sample, sequenced in a study of blood T cells in healthy people across ages. TCRdb itself ran the 5' RACE reads through MiXCR, one entry per CDR3 protein. The profile shows about 1.5 million distinct CDR3 sequences, roughly two fifths of them singletons. Sample: blood. These receptors came from a woman aged 18-29 years in good health. Each CDR3 is given with its conserved first and last residue. Each record gives: J gene, V gene, CDR3 protein.

J gene: TRBJ2-7; V gene: TRBV7-2; CDR3 protein: CASSLGRPDSYEQYF
J gene: TRBJ2-3; V gene: TRBV4-1; CDR3 protein: CASSQECRGTDTQYF
J gene: TRBJ2-1; V gene: TRBV12-3/TRBV12-4; CDR3 protein: CASTSWGVEQFF
J gene: TRBJ2-7; V gene: TRBV5-1; CDR3 protein: CASSSRDALYEQYF
J gene: TRBJ2-5; V gene: TRBV29-1; CDR3 protein: CSVEFAGKETQYF
J gene: TRBJ2-1; V gene: TRBV4-3; CDR3 protein: CASKVGGADEQFF
J gene: TRBJ1-1; V gene: TRBV4-2; CDR3 protein: CASSQGAINPPYYNEAFF
J gene: TRBJ2-5; V gene: TRBV15; CDR3 protein: CATSRVADEQYF
J gene: TRBJ2-5; V gene: TRBV4-3; CDR3 protein: CASGQVRSGETQYF
J gene: TRBJ2-3; V gene: TRBV2; CDR3 protein: CASRKRWGTDTQYF
J gene: TRBJ1-6; V gene: TRBV7-2; CDR3 protein: CASSRTAYNSPLHF
J gene: TRBJ2-3; V gene: TRBV7-9; CDR3 protein: CASSAYGRGAGDTQYF
J gene: TRBJ2-3; V gene: TRBV4-3; CDR3 protein: CASSQESLTDTQYF
J gene: TRBJ2-5; V gene: TRBV9; CDR3 protein: CASSEDGIQETQYF
J gene: TRBJ2-3; V gene: TRBV29-1; CDR3 protein: CSVEWARTLGDTQYF
J gene: TRBJ2-1; V gene: TRBV6-1; CDR3 protein: CASRGDRASSYNEQFF
J gene: TRBJ2-2; V gene: TRBV7-2; CDR3 protein: CASSKGQAMNTGELFF
J gene: TRBJ2-3; V gene: TRBV4-1; CDR3 protein: CASSQEILAGYPQYF
J gene: TRBJ2-2; V gene: TRBV19; CDR3 protein: CASSLIQGNTGELFF
J gene: TRBJ1-2; V gene: TRBV7-2; CDR3 protein: CASSLERGVYGYTF
J gene: TRBJ2-7; V gene: TRBV4-3; CDR3 protein: CASSQEGGLDSAYLRSYEQYF
J gene: TRBJ2-1; V gene: TRBV2; CDR3 protein: CASRVVVLEQFF
J gene: TRBJ2-1; V gene: TRBV10-3; CDR3 protein: CAIGGSWQLYNEQFF
J gene: TRBJ2-3; V gene: TRBV5-1; CDR3 protein: CASSRAGEPSTDTQYF
J gene: TRBJ2-1; V gene: TRBV12-3/TRBV12-4; CDR3 protein: CASSPDPPYNEQFF
J gene: TRBJ2-7; V gene: TRBV6-1; CDR3 protein: CASSPPRGDQISYEQYF
J gene: TRBJ2-1; V gene: TRBV12-3/TRBV12-4; CDR3 protein: CANSFEGLTNEQFF
J gene: TRBJ2-1; V gene: TRBV5-1; CDR3 protein: CASNRGVSDEQFF